This is a list of T cell receptor beta chains from one sample in a study of cytomegalovirus exposure and HLA in healthy donors. Produced via immunoSEQ multiplex PCR; TCRdb's table is partial and in-frame only. The sample yields under 65,000 clones, approximately 80% seen once. The sample comprised PBMCs. The receptors were sampled from a man aged 50 to 60 in good health and CMV-seronegative. Each CDR3 is given with its conserved first and last residue. Each record gives: J gene, clone size, V gene, D gene, CDR3 DNA, CDR3 protein. D genes are given only for firm matches. Expanded clones are given a class, and other clones once, few, many or no size at all.

TRBJ1-2,.,TRBV27,.,TGTGCCAGCAGTCGTCACGGGTTGGACTATGGCTACACCTTC,CASSRHGLDYGYTF
TRBJ2-7,.,TRBV13,TRBD1,TGTGCCAGCCTTAGAACCGACAGGGTCCCCTACGAGCAGTACTTC,CASLRTDRVPYEQYF
TRBJ2-1,.,TRBV27,.,TGTGCCAGCAGTCCCTTACAGGTCCGTGAGCAGTTCTTC,CASSPLQVREQFF
TRBJ1-2,.,TRBV2,TRBD1,TGTGCCAGCAGGGGACAGCCCAAGAATGGCTACACCTTC,CASRGQPKNGYTF
TRBJ1-1,.,TRBV4-3,TRBD1,TGCGCCAGCAGCCAAGAGGGACAGGGGGGGACTGAAGCTTTCTTT,CASSQEGQGGTEAFF
TRBJ2-5,.,TRBV11-2,TRBD2,TGTGCCAGCAGCTTAAAACGGGCAGCGGGGACCTCAGAGACCCAGTACTTC,CASSLKRAAGTSETQYF
TRBJ1-1,few,TRBV6-1,TRBD1,TGTGCCAGCAGTGCACGGGACAGGGTTAACACTGAAGCTTTCTTT,CASSARDRVNTEAFF
TRBJ2-7,.,TRBV7-9,.,TGTGCCAGCAGCCCGACAGAGTCCTACGAGCAGTACTTC,CASSPTESYEQYF
TRBJ1-5,once,TRBV27,.,TGTGCCAGCAGTTTAGGCACAGGGACCTATAGCAATCAGCCCCAGCATTTT,CASSLGTGTYSNQPQHF
TRBJ2-7,.,TRBV5-1,.,TGCGCCAGCAGCTTGGGGCAGGGGTCTGGGGAGCAGTACTTC,CASSLGQGSGEQYF
TRBJ2-1,.,TRBV7-8,.,TGTGCCAGCAGCTTAGCGCAGTACAATGAGCAGTTCTTC,CASSLAQYNEQFF
TRBJ2-5,once,TRBV5-4,TRBD1,TGTGCCAGCAGCCAGAAGGGACAGGGGTCGATGAAGACCCAGTACTTC,CASSQKGQGSMKTQYF
TRBJ1-1,.,TRBV6-5,.,TGTGCCAGCAGTTACTCGATATGGGGGCTCACTGAAGCTTTCTTT,CASSYSIWGLTEAFF
TRBJ2-1,few,TRBV11-2,.,TGTGCCAGCAGCTTAAACCCCGGGGGAGCCACTGAGCAGTTCTTC,CASSLNPGGATEQFF